This is a list of T cell receptor beta chains from one sample in a study of regulatory T cells in long-lasting Graves disease. TCRdb re-derived calls from the multiplex PCR reads in MiXCR, one entry per CDR3 protein. The data show about 290,000 distinct CDR3 sequences, 20% to 25% seen once. Sequenced material: peripheral blood mononuclear cells (PBMCs), taken when the disease was refractory, from a patient treated with antithyroid drugs. The source of these receptors is a female donor with Graves disease. The CDR3 runs from the conserved cysteine through the conserved F or W. Fields, in order: J gene, D gene, V gene, clone size, CDR3 protein, CDR3 DNA. D genes are given only for firm matches. For some rows the clone size is stated as once, few or many, or as a class when expanded; others skip it.

J gene: TRBJ2-5
D gene: NA
V gene: TRBV18
clone size: many
CDR3 protein: CASSPRADQETQYF
CDR3 DNA: TGTGCCAGCTCACCTAGAGCCGACCAAGAGACCCAGTACTTC

J gene: TRBJ1-2
D gene: TRBD1
V gene: TRBV14
clone size: NA
CDR3 protein: CASSPNPGQANYGYTF
CDR3 DNA: TGTGCCAGCAGCCCAAATCCGGGACAGGCAAACTATGGCTACACCTTC

J gene: TRBJ2-7
D gene: NA
V gene: TRBV7-2
clone size: few
CDR3 protein: CASSLGFSSDTTFYEQYF
CDR3 DNA: TGTGCCAGCAGCTTAGGTTTTAGCTCGGATACCACGTTTTACGAGCAGTACTTC

J gene: TRBJ2-7
D gene: NA
V gene: TRBV6-1
clone size: few
CDR3 protein: CASSPGKGLAYEQYF
CDR3 DNA: TGTGCCAGCAGTCCCGGAAAGGGATTAGCCTACGAGCAGTACTTC

J gene: TRBJ1-2
D gene: TRBD1
V gene: TRBV4-3
clone size: NA
CDR3 protein: CASSQAGGEGDYGYTF
CDR3 DNA: TGCGCCAGCAGCCAAGCAGGGGGCGAGGGGGACTATGGCTACACCTTC

J gene: TRBJ1-5
D gene: TRBD1
V gene: TRBV19
clone size: NA
CDR3 protein: CASSMETGVNQPQHF
CDR3 DNA: TGTGCCAGTAGTATGGAAACAGGGGTCAATCAGCCCCAGCATTTT

J gene: TRBJ1-2
D gene: TRBD1
V gene: TRBV6-2/TRBV6-3
clone size: few
CDR3 protein: CASSYASRDRDSGYGYTF
CDR3 DNA: TGTGCCAGCAGTTACGCTTCCCGGGACAGGGATAGTGGCTATGGCTACACCTTC

J gene: TRBJ1-5
D gene: TRBD1
V gene: TRBV28
clone size: many
CDR3 protein: CASYKTPTGHQPQHF
CDR3 DNA: TGTGCCAGCTACAAGACCCCGACAGGGCATCAGCCCCAGCATTTT

J gene: TRBJ1-1
D gene: NA
V gene: TRBV5-6
clone size: NA
CDR3 protein: CASSTTLTGPMNTEAFF
CDR3 DNA: TGTGCCAGCAGCACGACACTGACAGGACCTATGAACACTGAAGCTTTCTTT

J gene: TRBJ1-4
D gene: NA
V gene: TRBV27
clone size: many
CDR3 protein: CASSRTSSTSDEKLFF
CDR3 DNA: TGTGCCAGCAGTCGGACCAGTTCAACCTCAGATGAAAAACTGTTTTTT

J gene: TRBJ2-7
D gene: NA
V gene: TRBV20-1
clone size: many
CDR3 protein: CSARVAARKDEQYF
CDR3 DNA: TGCAGTGCTAGAGTCGCGGCCCGAAAGGATGAGCAGTACTTC

J gene: TRBJ1-5
D gene: NA
V gene: TRBV27
clone size: many
CDR3 protein: CASGSYSNQPQHF
CDR3 DNA: TGTGCCAGCGGGTCCTATAGCAATCAGCCCCAGCATTTT

J gene: TRBJ2-7
D gene: NA
V gene: TRBV2
clone size: many
CDR3 protein: CASAGQTYEQYF
CDR3 DNA: TGTGCCAGCGCCGGACAGACCTACGAGCAGTACTTC

J gene: TRBJ2-7
D gene: TRBD2
V gene: TRBV7-2
clone size: many
CDR3 protein: CASTGGLAGPYEQYF
CDR3 DNA: TGTGCCAGCACCGGAGGACTAGCGGGTCCCTACGAGCAGTACTTC

J gene: TRBJ2-2
D gene: NA
V gene: TRBV5-1
clone size: NA
CDR3 protein: CASSQDLGRRFLLFF
CDR3 DNA: TGCGCCAGCAGCCAAGATCTGGGGCGCCGCTTTCTACTGTTTTTT

J gene: TRBJ1-5
D gene: NA
V gene: TRBV28
clone size: many
CDR3 protein: CASSQGYNQPQHF
CDR3 DNA: TGTGCCAGCAGCCAGGGTTACAATCAGCCCCAGCATTTT

J gene: TRBJ2-7
D gene: TRBD2
V gene: TRBV6-1
clone size: once
CDR3 protein: CASSFPRTSGSRKRYEQYF
CDR3 DNA: TGTGCCAGCAGTTTCCCCAGGACTAGCGGGAGTAGAAAGCGCTACGAGCAGTACTTC

J gene: TRBJ1-5
D gene: NA
V gene: TRBV30
clone size: NA
CDR3 protein: CAWSGGDNQPQHF
CDR3 DNA: TGTGCCTGGAGTGGAGGGGACAATCAGCCCCAGCATTTT

J gene: TRBJ2-1
D gene: TRBD1
V gene: TRBV6-2/TRBV6-3
clone size: few
CDR3 protein: CASSLGTGGYNEQFF
CDR3 DNA: TGTGCCAGCAGTTTAGGGACAGGGGGCTACAATGAGCAGTTCTTC

J gene: TRBJ1-4
D gene: NA
V gene: TRBV7-2
clone size: NA
CDR3 protein: CASSLGLDSQGVDEKLFF
CDR3 DNA: TGTGCCAGCAGCTTAGGCCTGGACAGCCAGGGCGTGGATGAAAAACTGTTTTTT

J gene: TRBJ2-2
D gene: NA
V gene: TRBV7-8
clone size: many
CDR3 protein: CASSYRTSNTGELFF
CDR3 DNA: TGTGCCAGCAGCTATCGGACTTCAAACACCGGGGAGCTGTTTTTT

J gene: TRBJ2-5
D gene: NA
V gene: TRBV4-3
clone size: few
CDR3 protein: CASNYSGRVPTQETQYF
CDR3 DNA: TGCGCCAGCAACTACTCGGGAAGGGTACCCACCCAAGAGACCCAGTACTTC

J gene: TRBJ2-5
D gene: NA
V gene: TRBV18
clone size: many
CDR3 protein: CASSPRSGRETQYF
CDR3 DNA: TGTGCCAGCTCACCACGGTCGGGACGGGAGACCCAGTACTTC

J gene: TRBJ2-2
D gene: NA
V gene: TRBV5-6
clone size: few
CDR3 protein: CASSPRSRSNTGELFF
CDR3 DNA: TGTGCCAGCAGCCCAAGATCTAGGTCGAACACCGGGGAGCTGTTTTTT

J gene: TRBJ1-6
D gene: TRBD1
V gene: TRBV20-1
clone size: NA
CDR3 protein: CSARGQNNSPLHF
CDR3 DNA: TGCAGTGCTAGGGGACAGAATAATTCACCCCTCCACTTT

J gene: TRBJ1-5
D gene: NA
V gene: TRBV6-1
clone size: NA
CDR3 protein: CASSENWFNQPQHF
CDR3 DNA: TGTGCCAGCAGTGAAAATTGGTTTAATCAGCCCCAGCATTTT

J gene: TRBJ2-7
D gene: NA
V gene: TRBV5-1
clone size: NA
CDR3 protein: CASSLGMRNEQYF
CDR3 DNA: TGCGCCAGCAGCTTGGGGATGAGGAACGAGCAGTACTTC

J gene: TRBJ2-5
D gene: NA
V gene: TRBV20-1
clone size: many
CDR3 protein: CSAVGTPGETQYF
CDR3 DNA: TGCAGTGCGGTCGGGACTCCTGGGGAGACCCAGTACTTC

J gene: TRBJ2-7
D gene: NA
V gene: TRBV18
clone size: many
CDR3 protein: CASSPGESPAYEQYF
CDR3 DNA: TGTGCCAGCTCACCTGGGGAGAGCCCCGCCTACGAGCAGTACTTC

J gene: TRBJ1-2
D gene: NA
V gene: TRBV7-9
clone size: few
CDR3 protein: CASSLHVAPTNYGYTF
CDR3 DNA: TGTGCCAGCAGCTTACATGTTGCGCCCACTAACTATGGCTACACCTTC

J gene: TRBJ2-7
D gene: NA
V gene: TRBV19
clone size: few
CDR3 protein: CASSDPASGYGVYEQYF
CDR3 DNA: TGTGCCAGTAGTGATCCGGCCTCGGGGTACGGAGTCTACGAGCAGTACTTC

J gene: TRBJ2-2
D gene: NA
V gene: TRBV19
clone size: NA
CDR3 protein: CASRRARTDANTGELFF
CDR3 DNA: TGTGCCAGTAGAAGAGCTCGGACGGACGCGAACACCGGGGAGCTGTTTTTT

J gene: TRBJ2-3
D gene: NA
V gene: TRBV11-1
clone size: NA
CDR3 protein: CASSLEGGSTDTQYF
CDR3 DNA: TGTGCCAGCAGCTTAGAGGGCGGGAGCACAGATACGCAGTATTTT

J gene: TRBJ1-2
D gene: NA
V gene: TRBV29-1
clone size: few
CDR3 protein: CSVKTDRGYTF
CDR3 DNA: TGCAGCGTAAAAACAGATCGCGGCTACACCTTC

J gene: TRBJ2-7
D gene: NA
V gene: TRBV18
clone size: many
CDR3 protein: CASSTGTPTYEQYF
CDR3 DNA: TGTGCCAGCTCAACCGGGACTCCGACCTACGAGCAGTACTTC

J gene: TRBJ1-5
D gene: NA
V gene: TRBV27
clone size: NA
CDR3 protein: CASSFGGYQPQHF
CDR3 DNA: TGTGCCAGCAGTTTCGGTGGGTACCAGCCCCAGCATTTT

J gene: TRBJ2-2
D gene: NA
V gene: TRBV6-1
clone size: few
CDR3 protein: CASRQFIEFQGELFF
CDR3 DNA: TGTGCCAGCAGGCAGTTCATCGAGTTCCAAGGGGAGCTGTTTTTT

J gene: TRBJ2-7
D gene: NA
V gene: TRBV6-1
clone size: many
CDR3 protein: CASSVARRAYEQYF
CDR3 DNA: TGTGCCAGCAGCGTAGCCAGGCGGGCCTACGAGCAGTACTTC

J gene: TRBJ1-5
D gene: NA
V gene: TRBV7-2
clone size: many
CDR3 protein: CASSWGRDQPQHF
CDR3 DNA: TGTGCCAGCTCTTGGGGGAGGGACCAGCCCCAGCATTTT

J gene: TRBJ2-7
D gene: TRBD1
V gene: TRBV30
clone size: few
CDR3 protein: CAFTGTGWEQYF
CDR3 DNA: TGTGCCTTCACCGGGACAGGATGGGAGCAGTACTTC

J gene: TRBJ1-2
D gene: TRBD1
V gene: TRBV19
clone size: NA
CDR3 protein: CATHGTGGGYGYTF
CDR3 DNA: TGTGCCACGCACGGGACAGGGGGCGGCTATGGCTACACCTTC

J gene: TRBJ1-4
D gene: NA
V gene: TRBV5-1
clone size: NA
CDR3 protein: CASSLYKGGNEKLFF
CDR3 DNA: TGCGCCAGCAGCTTGTACAAGGGAGGTAATGAAAAACTGTTTTTT

J gene: TRBJ1-4
D gene: NA
V gene: TRBV30
clone size: many
CDR3 protein: CAWSVGVEKLFF
CDR3 DNA: TGTGCCTGGAGTGTGGGGGTTGAAAAACTGTTTTTT

J gene: TRBJ2-6
D gene: TRBD2
V gene: TRBV12-3/TRBV12-4
clone size: few
CDR3 protein: CASSLTSAGANVLTF
CDR3 DNA: TGTGCCAGCAGTCTCACTAGCGCTGGGGCCAACGTCCTGACTTTC

J gene: TRBJ2-7
D gene: TRBD1
V gene: TRBV20-1
clone size: NA
CDR3 protein: CSARDVGQGAGEQYF
CDR3 DNA: TGCAGTGCTAGAGACGTCGGGCAGGGGGCTGGCGAGCAGTACTTC

J gene: TRBJ2-2
D gene: NA
V gene: TRBV10-3
clone size: NA
CDR3 protein: CAISEGRAPGTGELFF
CDR3 DNA: TGTGCCATCAGTGAGGGTCGGGCCCCGGGCACCGGGGAGCTGTTTTTT

J gene: TRBJ2-1
D gene: TRBD2
V gene: TRBV19
clone size: NA
CDR3 protein: CASSPTSGTHNEQFF
CDR3 DNA: TGTGCCAGTAGTCCGACTAGCGGGACACACAATGAGCAGTTCTTC

J gene: TRBJ1-1
D gene: NA
V gene: TRBV6-1
clone size: NA
CDR3 protein: CASLPLHRGGIGEAFF
CDR3 DNA: TGTGCCAGTCTTCCCCTCCATCGGGGGGGAATAGGTGAAGCTTTCTTT

J gene: TRBJ2-5
D gene: TRBD2
V gene: TRBV19
clone size: few
CDR3 protein: CASSSRPGTSGRASWFQETQYF
CDR3 DNA: TGTGCCAGTAGTTCACGTCCCGGGACTAGCGGGAGGGCCTCTTGGTTTCAAGAGACCCAGTACTTC

J gene: TRBJ2-7
D gene: NA
V gene: TRBV5-1
clone size: NA
CDR3 protein: CASSLADLVSYEQYF
CDR3 DNA: TGCGCCAGCAGCTTGGCAGACTTGGTCTCCTACGAGCAGTACTTC

J gene: TRBJ2-5
D gene: NA
V gene: TRBV5-1
clone size: NA
CDR3 protein: CASSFRDPQETQYF
CDR3 DNA: TGCGCCAGCAGCTTCAGGGACCCCCAAGAGACCCAGTACTTC

J gene: TRBJ2-6
D gene: NA
V gene: TRBV6-1
clone size: many
CDR3 protein: CASSITGANVLTF
CDR3 DNA: TGTGCCAGCAGTATTACTGGGGCCAACGTCCTGACTTTC

J gene: TRBJ1-1
D gene: NA
V gene: TRBV19
clone size: many
CDR3 protein: CASSARTWNTEAFF
CDR3 DNA: TGTGCCAGTAGTGCCAGGACTTGGAACACTGAAGCTTTCTTT

J gene: TRBJ2-7
D gene: TRBD2
V gene: TRBV20-1
clone size: few
CDR3 protein: CSASISGPGTSGSYEQYF
CDR3 DNA: TGCAGTGCTAGTATCTCTGGGCCCGGGACTAGCGGATCCTACGAGCAGTACTTC

J gene: TRBJ2-1
D gene: NA
V gene: TRBV11-2
clone size: few
CDR3 protein: CASTYYPHEQFF
CDR3 DNA: TGTGCCAGCACCTACTACCCCCATGAGCAGTTCTTC

J gene: TRBJ2-1
D gene: TRBD2
V gene: TRBV11-2
clone size: many
CDR3 protein: CASSPREGHTYNEQFF
CDR3 DNA: TGTGCCAGCAGCCCCCGGGAGGGCCACACCTACAATGAGCAGTTCTTC

J gene: TRBJ1-3
D gene: NA
V gene: TRBV28
clone size: many
CDR3 protein: CASSPGGVGNTIYF
CDR3 DNA: TGTGCCAGCAGTCCGGGGGGGGTCGGAAACACCATATATTTT

J gene: TRBJ2-2
D gene: NA
V gene: TRBV29-1
clone size: many
CDR3 protein: CSVEGDVALPDGELFF
CDR3 DNA: TGCAGCGTTGAGGGGGACGTGGCTCTCCCTGACGGGGAGCTGTTTTTT